Below, 23 T cell receptor beta chains from the same sample are listed, as sequenced in a study of cytomegalovirus exposure and HLA in healthy donors. PCR employed 60 Vbeta and 13 Jbeta primers. Clones were read by immunoSEQ multiplex PCR, and TCRdb kept only the in-frame ones, dropping some. In the table there are tens of thousands of clones, 78% of which are singletons. Sequenced sample: PBMCs. These receptors came from a middle-aged man in good health and CMV-seronegative.

DNA of the CDR3: TGTGCCAGCAGTCTGAAGGAGGCTGGAAACACCATATATTTT. Its protein is CASSLKEAGNTIYF. The chain combines TRBV6-6 with TRBJ1-3, with D hard to call. CDR1 and CDR2 from the germline V gene are MNHNY and SVGAGI (reference sequence). The V gene lost 5 bases and the J gene lost 2 bases, with 10 bases spanning the gap. The CDR3 runs 14 residues.

V and J are TRBV19 and TRBJ2-1, with TRBD2 matching over 10 bases. Germline-derived CDR1 and CDR2 are LNHDA and SQIVND (reference sequence). This CDR3 contains 17 residues. V was pared by 3 bases and J by 0 bases, with 5 bases of the junction left unmatched. In nucleotides, the CDR3 is TGTGCCAGTAGTATTGTACCTAGCGGGAGCTCCTACAATGAGCAGTTCTTC. It yields the protein CASSIVPSGSSYNEQFF.

The chain combines TRBV7-3 with TRBJ2-2; tentatively, D is TRBD1 (6 bases). Germline CDR1 reads SGHTA; CDR2 reads FQGTGA. CDR3 size: 15 residues. The ends were cut back, 5 bases at V and 5 bases at J, with 15 bases in the middle. CDR3 in DNA: TGTGCCAGCAGCGCCCTGACAGGCGGGACCGGGGAGCTGTTTTTT. It codes for CASSALTGGTGELFF.

J is TRBJ1-6 and V is TRBV2; 8 nucleotides line up with TRBD1. Per the germline V gene, CDR1 is SNHLY and CDR2 is FYNNEI. The V gene end was trimmed by 4 bases and the J gene end by 10 bases; junction bases not matched to a gene: 6. The CDR3 totals 14 residues. CDR3 DNA: TGTGCCAGCAGTGGGACAGGGAATCAGTCACCCCTCCACTTT. As protein: CASSGTGNQSPLHF.

V is TRBV7-8 and J is TRBJ1-2, with 8 bases lining up with TRBD1. V was clipped by 5 bases and J by 0 bases; unmatched bases: 2. The CDR3 sequence is 14 residues long. Germline V gene data show CDR1 as SGHVS and CDR2 as FQNEAQ. The CDR3 region has the DNA TGTGCCAGCAGCACGGGACAGGCTAACTATGGCTACACCTTC. It specifies CASSTGQANYGYTF.

This clone was detected only a few times. V usage is TRBV2 and J usage is TRBJ1-2, with D perhaps TRBD1 (6 bases). The V end lost 11 bases, the J end lost 8 bases, and 18 bases lay between the germline ends. From germline, CDR1 is SNHLY and CDR2 FYNNEI. The CDR3 sequence is 12 residues long. The CDR3 sequence: CASATQGGGYTF. CDR3 nucleotide sequence: TGTGCCTCAGCGACACAGGGTGGCGGCTACACCTTC.

The chain couples TRBV2 to TRBJ2-3; TRBD1 is a possible D gene (5 bases). The CDR3 extends over 15 amino acids. From germline, CDR1 is SNHLY and CDR2 FYNNEI. Trimming cost V 1 base and J 1 base, with 9 bases left between them. The CDR3 reads CASSEEGVGTDTQYF. CDR3 bases: TGTGCCAGCAGTGAAGAAGGGGTTGGCACAGATACGCAGTATTTT. Based on the CDR3 plus reference TRBV2 and TRBJ2-3, the full variable domain is EPEVTQTPSHQVTQMGQEVILRCVPISNHLYFYWYRQILGQKVEFLVSFYNNEISEKSEIFDDQFSVERPDGSNFTLKIRSTKLEDSAMYFCASSEEGVGTDTQYFGPGTRLTVL.

The rearrangement links TRBV7-2 to TRBJ2-5; maybe TRBD1 (5 bases). This CDR3 is 15 amino acids long. V was shortened by 1 base and J by 2 bases, with 11 bases between the two germline ends. CDR1 is SGHTA, CDR2 FQGNSA, per germline. This chain's CDR3 is CASSLEGSGQETQYF. The CDR3 DNA is TGTGCCAGCAGCTTAGAGGGGTCGGGTCAAGAGACCCAGTACTTC.

The rearrangement links TRBV21-1 to TRBJ2-4; TRBD2, the table's D call, lacks a check against the DNA. TRBV21-1 is reported as a pseudogene. This CDR3 spans 15 amino acids. CDR3: CASSSPSGGENIQYF. The CDR3 bases are TGTGCCAGCAGCAGCCCTAGCGGAGGGGAAAACATTCAGTACTTC.

This chain joins TRBV5-6 and TRBJ1-4, with unresolved D. Germline assignment: CDR1 SGHDT and CDR2 YYEEEE. V lost 1 base, J lost 8 bases, and 18 bases lay in between. The length of the CDR3 is 16 residues. The CDR3 loop is CASSLRVTGTREKLFF. As DNA, the CDR3 is TGTGCCAGCAGCTTGCGGGTGACGGGTACTCGGGAAAAACTGTTTTTT.

V is TRBV7-2 and J is TRBJ2-5; the D gene is possibly TRBD2 (6 bases). Per germline, CDR1 SGHTA and CDR2 FQGNSA. Deletions cut 4 bases from V and 4 bases from J, with 22 bases between. CDR3 length: 17 amino acids. The CDR3: CASSSSSGTYLRETQYF. CDR3 nucleotide sequence: TGTGCCAGCAGCTCTAGCTCAGGGACTTATTTGAGAGAGACCCAGTACTTC.

In DNA form, the CDR3 reads TGTGCCAGCAGGGGGATGGGGGGCTATGGCTACACCTTC. Protein sequence: CASRGMGGYGYTF. The chain carries TRBV7-8 and TRBJ1-2, with TRBD1 as a possible D gene (5 bases). The CDR3 is made up of 13 amino acids. The germline V gene encodes CDR1 SGHVS and CDR2 FQNEAQ. V lost 6 bases and J lost 4, with 12 bases in between.

The rearrangement uses TRBV7-2 and TRBJ2-5; D unclear. The end of the DNA fits TRBJ2-7 better, so the J call may be wrong. The length of the CDR3 is 13 residues. Germline V gives CDR1 SGHTA, CDR2 FQGNSA. CDR3 sequence: CASSRINSYEQYF. DNA of the CDR3: TGTGCCAGCAGCCGTATCAATAGCTACGAGCAGTACTTC.

The chain is built from TRBV5-1 and TRBJ2-7; TRBD2 matches 10 bases. The V and J ends lost 0 bases and 5 bases, in that order; junction bases with no gene match: 5. There are 15 residues in the CDR3. Germline loops: CDR1 SGHRS, CDR2 YFSETQ. CDR3 residues: CASSLEPSGGNEQYF. CDR3 in DNA: TGCGCCAGCAGCTTGGAGCCTAGCGGGGGTAACGAGCAGTACTTC.

CDR3 nucleotides: TGTGCCAGCAGCCCCCTGGCTGGCAATCAGCCCCAGCATTTT. Its translation: CASSPLAGNQPQHF. The chain couples TRBV9 to TRBJ1-5, with unresolved D. Germline loops: CDR1 SGDLS, CDR2 YYNGEE. V was pared by 4 bases and J by 2 bases, with 10 bases between. The CDR3 runs to 14 residues.

This rearrangement joins TRBV7-2 to TRBJ1-2, with 9 bases that match TRBD1. The CDR3 extends over 11 amino acids. Losses at the gene ends were 11 bases for V and 8 bases for J; bases not matched to a gene: 6. Germline CDR1 is SGHTA and CDR2 is FQGNSA. The CDR3 here is CAGRDRDGYTF. The CDR3 nucleotides read TGTGCCGGGCGGGACAGGGACGGCTACACCTTC.

This clone was seen more than once but under ten times. The chain joins TRBV6-1 to TRBJ2-7; 10 bases agree with TRBD1. The V gene's germline CDR1 is MNHNS and CDR2 SASEGT. This CDR3 comprises 14 residues. Trimming removed 1 base from V and 3 bases from J; junction bases left unmatched: 0. The CDR3 sequence: CASSEGTGGYEQYF. CDR3 in DNA: TGTGCCAGCAGTGAAGGGACAGGGGGCTACGAGCAGTACTTC.

About this clone: Other nucleotide sequences in the sample specify the same CDR3. The chain couples TRBV7-3 to TRBJ2-5, with TRBD2 as a possible D gene (6 bases). V was trimmed by 7 bases and J by 5 bases, leaving 20 bases between them. This CDR3 has 15 residues. Looked up from germline, CDR1 is SGHTA and CDR2 is FQGTGA. The DNA for the CDR3 is TGTGCCAGCACCGAAGTGGGATTAGCGGCCGAGACCCAGTACTTC. Translated, it gives CASTEVGLAAETQYF.

This clone has just one count. At one end the junction does not follow the germline gene, possibly because of a read error. V usage is TRBV18 and J usage is TRBJ2-1; no reliable D call. CDR1 is KGHSH and CDR2 is LQKENI in the germline V gene. The CDR3 loop spans 13 amino acids. DNA of the CDR3: TGTGCCAGCTCACCAACAGAGACCAATGCGCAGTTCTTC. It yields the protein CASSPTETNAQFF.

The chain uses TRBV5-1 and TRBJ2-1; 8 nucleotides line up with TRBD2. Germline CDR1 and CDR2: SGHRS and YFSETQ. The V segment lost 1 base and the J segment 7 bases; nucleotides outside the gene matches: 16. The length of the CDR3 is 18 residues. The CDR3 region has the DNA TGCGCCAGCAGCTTGCGGTCTAGCGGGCCCTCCGCGGGGAATGAGCAGTTCTTC. It translates to CASSLRSSGPSAGNEQFF.

This rearrangement joins TRBV9 to TRBJ1-6, with 10 nucleotides matching TRBD1. Germline loops: CDR1 SGDLS, CDR2 YYNGEE. CDR3 length equals 16 residues. V trimming: 4 bases; J trimming: 7 bases; junction bases outside the gene matches: 8. CDR3 region: CASSTRPGQGNSPLHF. The CDR3 DNA reads TGTGCCAGCAGCACCAGGCCGGGACAGGGGAATTCACCCCTCCACTTT.

This clone came up a few times. V is TRBV7-3 and J is TRBJ2-3; the match to TRBD2 covers 10 bases. Germline CDR1 SGHTA, CDR2 FQGTGA. This CDR3 comprises 13 residues. Germline trimming cut 8 bases from V and 1 base from J; bases unmatched to any gene: 0. Written as DNA, the CDR3 is TGTGCCAGCGGGACTAGCGGCACAGATACGCAGTATTTT. It yields the protein CASGTSGTDTQYF.

This clone was seen more than once but under ten times. Other DNA sequences in the same sample also yield this CDR3. The CDR3 coding sequence is TGTGCCAGCAGCCCGGGACAGCCTAATGAAAAACTGTTTTTT. It codes for CASSPGQPNEKLFF. The chain recombines TRBV7-9 with TRBJ1-4, with TRBD1 matching 7 bases. V lost 5 bases, J lost 3 bases, and 3 bases stayed unmatched. The CDR3 has 14 amino acids. Germline V CDR1 and CDR2: SEHNR, FQNEAQ (reference sequence).